This TCR beta chain emerged from a study of blood T cell repertoires in COVID-19. Study as a whole: COVID-19 samples collected from the United States, Italy and Spain covered acute and convalescent phases. T cells, B-cell-depleted T cells, or PBMCs supplied cDNA or gDNA.

The CDR3 extends over 15 amino acids. Trimming removed 1 base from V and 0 bases from J, with 10 bases in between. CDR1 and CDR2 from the germline V gene are SGHTA and FQGNSA. Original processing methods: Reference gene primers were amplified, and this amplification served to estimate nucleated cell counts. TCRdb's table, derived via immunoSEQ multiplex PCR, lists solely in-frame clones and lacks some. That table is the source of V, J and clone size, and D and trimming were worked out from the DNA. The data show about 110,000 clones, approximately 92% seen once. The sample was peripheral blood. The TCR was taken from a woman of 80 years or more with acute or convalescent COVID-19. The rearrangement uses TRBV7-2 and TRBJ2-7, with D unresolved. The CDR3 region is CASSLVQIFSYEQYF. In DNA form, the CDR3 reads TGTGCCAGCAGCTTAGTACAGATCTTCTCCTACGAGCAGTACTTC.